This T cell receptor (beta chain) was found in a study of cytomegalovirus exposure and HLA in healthy donors. Study in general: Among approximately 400 genotyped donors, around 80% fell in the Caucasian-associated ancestry cluster. Points from the study as a whole: Clonal expansion, a later analysis showed, was greater in HLA-associated TCR beta chains than in equally common others. TCR beta chains numbering more than 150 were designated cytomegalovirus-associated.

For this clone: The antigen is unknown.

The study ran its PCR with 60 Vbeta and 13 Jbeta primers. Only in-frame clones appear in the TCRdb table, and some are missing; sequencing was by immunoSEQ multiplex PCR. The repertoire consists of 190,000 or so clones, with 80% occurring once and the leading ten covering roughly 0.65%. Unrecorded immune exposures were likely, despite nominal health at sampling. Trimming at V came to 6 bases and at J to 4 bases, leaving 6 bases not matched to a gene. Germline CDR1 reads ENHRY; CDR2 reads SYGVKD. CDR3 length equals 14 residues. This clonotype was sampled from a boy under 18 in good health and CMV-seronegative. Sequencing was done on a sample of PBMCs. V gene TRBV10-3 combines with J gene TRBJ2-7; 10 nucleotides align to TRBD1. This chain's CDR3 is CAISGGQGEYEQYF. Here the CDR3 DNA reads TGTGCCATCAGCGGCGGACAGGGGGAATACGAGCAGTACTTC.